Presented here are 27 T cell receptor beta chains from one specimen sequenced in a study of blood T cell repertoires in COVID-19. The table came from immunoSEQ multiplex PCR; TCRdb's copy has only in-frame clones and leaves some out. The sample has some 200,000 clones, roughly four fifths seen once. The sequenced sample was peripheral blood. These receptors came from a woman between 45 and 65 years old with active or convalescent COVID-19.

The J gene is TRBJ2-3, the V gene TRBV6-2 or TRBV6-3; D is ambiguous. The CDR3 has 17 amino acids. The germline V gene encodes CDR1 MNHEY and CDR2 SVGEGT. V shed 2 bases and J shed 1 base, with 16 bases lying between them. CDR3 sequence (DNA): TGTGCCAGCAGTTACGTCGTAGGCCTAGGAGGCACAGATACGCAGTATTTT. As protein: CASSYVVGLGGTDTQYF.

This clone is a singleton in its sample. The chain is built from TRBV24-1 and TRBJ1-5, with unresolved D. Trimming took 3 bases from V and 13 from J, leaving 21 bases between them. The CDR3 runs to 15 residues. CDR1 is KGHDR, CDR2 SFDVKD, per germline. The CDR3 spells CATSDPRREPHFQHF. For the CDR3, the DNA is TGTGCCACCAGTGATCCGCGGAGGGAGCCACATTTTCAGCATTTT.

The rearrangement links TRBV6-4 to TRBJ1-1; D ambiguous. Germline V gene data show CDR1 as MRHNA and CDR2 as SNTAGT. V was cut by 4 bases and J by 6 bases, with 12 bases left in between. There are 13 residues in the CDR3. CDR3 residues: CASSAGRAAEAFF. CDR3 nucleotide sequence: TGTGCCAGCAGTGCAGGCAGAGCGGCTGAAGCTTTCTTT.

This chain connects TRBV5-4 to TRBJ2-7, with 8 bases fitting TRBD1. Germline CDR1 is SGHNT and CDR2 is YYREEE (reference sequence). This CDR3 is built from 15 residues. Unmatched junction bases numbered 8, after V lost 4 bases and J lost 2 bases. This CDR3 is CASSPRDRFAYEQYV. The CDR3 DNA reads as TGTGCCAGCAGCCCACGGGACAGGTTCGCCTACGAGCAGTACGTC.

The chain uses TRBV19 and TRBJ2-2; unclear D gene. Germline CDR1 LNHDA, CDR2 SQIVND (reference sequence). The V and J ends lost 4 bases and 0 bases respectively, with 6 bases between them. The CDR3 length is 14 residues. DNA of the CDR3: TGTGCCAGTAGTACACCTACGAACACCGGGGAGCTGTTTTTT. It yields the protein CASSTPTNTGELFF.

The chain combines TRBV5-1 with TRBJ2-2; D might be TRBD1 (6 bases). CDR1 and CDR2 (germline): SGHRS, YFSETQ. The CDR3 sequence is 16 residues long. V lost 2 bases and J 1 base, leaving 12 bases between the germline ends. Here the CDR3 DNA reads TGCGCCAGCAGCTTAGGACAGCGAAAGAACACCGGGGAGCTGTTTTTT. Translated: CASSLGQRKNTGELFF. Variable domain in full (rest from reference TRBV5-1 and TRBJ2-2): KAGVTQTPRYLIKTRGQQVTLSCSPISGHRSVSWYQQTPGQGLQFLFEYFSETQRNKGNFPGRFSGRQFSNSRSEMNVSTLELGDSALYLCASSLGQRKNTGELFFGEGSRLTVL.

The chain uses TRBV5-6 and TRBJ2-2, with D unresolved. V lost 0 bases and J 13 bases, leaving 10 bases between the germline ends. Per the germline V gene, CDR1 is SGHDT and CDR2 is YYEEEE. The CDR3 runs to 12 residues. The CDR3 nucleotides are TGTGCCAGCAGCTTGGCCGAGCGTGGGCTGTTTTTT. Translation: CASSLAERGLFF.

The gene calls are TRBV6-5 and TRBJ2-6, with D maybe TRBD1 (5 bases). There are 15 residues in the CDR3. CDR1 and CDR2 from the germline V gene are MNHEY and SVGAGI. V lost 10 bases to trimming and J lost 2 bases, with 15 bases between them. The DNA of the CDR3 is TGTGCCACCGAAACGGGCAGGGCTGGGGCCAACGTCCTGACTTTC. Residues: CATETGRAGANVLTF.

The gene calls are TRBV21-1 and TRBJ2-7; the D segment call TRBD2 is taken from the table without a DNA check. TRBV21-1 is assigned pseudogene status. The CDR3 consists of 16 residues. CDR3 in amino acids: CASSKERRANSYEQYF. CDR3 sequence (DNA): TGTGCCAGCAGCAAAGAGAGGAGGGCCAACTCCTACGAGCAGTACTTC.

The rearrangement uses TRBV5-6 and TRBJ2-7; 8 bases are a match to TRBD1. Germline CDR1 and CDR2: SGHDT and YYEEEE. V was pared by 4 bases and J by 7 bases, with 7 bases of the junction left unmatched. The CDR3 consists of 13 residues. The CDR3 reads CASSQGARREQYF. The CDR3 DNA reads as TGTGCCAGCAGCCAGGGGGCGCGGCGGGAGCAGTACTTC.

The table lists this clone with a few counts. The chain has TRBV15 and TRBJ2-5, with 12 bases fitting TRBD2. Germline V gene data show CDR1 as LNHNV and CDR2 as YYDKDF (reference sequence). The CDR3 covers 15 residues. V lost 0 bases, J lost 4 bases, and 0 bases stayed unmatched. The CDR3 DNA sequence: TGTGCCACCAGCAGAGAGGGACTAGCGGGAGAGACCCAGTACTTC. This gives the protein CATSREGLAGETQYF.

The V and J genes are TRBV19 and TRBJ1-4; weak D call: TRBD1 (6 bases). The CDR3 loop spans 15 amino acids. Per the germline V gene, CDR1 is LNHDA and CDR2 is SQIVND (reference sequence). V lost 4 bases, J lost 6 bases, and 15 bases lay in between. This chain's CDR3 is CASSTHREGDEKLFF. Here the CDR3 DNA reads TGTGCCAGTAGTACTCACAGGGAGGGGGATGAAAAACTGTTTTTT.

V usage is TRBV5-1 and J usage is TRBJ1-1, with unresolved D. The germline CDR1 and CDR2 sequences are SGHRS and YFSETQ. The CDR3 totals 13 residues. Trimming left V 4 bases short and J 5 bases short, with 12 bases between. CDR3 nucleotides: TGCGCCAGCAGCCGTTTAGAGGGAACTGAAGCTTTCTTT. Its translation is CASSRLEGTEAFF.

CDR3 coding DNA: TGTGCCAGCAGTTTGTGGGGAGGGAATTCACCCCTCCACTTT. Its translation: CASSLWGGNSPLHF. The chain is built from TRBV28 and TRBJ1-6; D is unclear. The V gene lost 3 bases and the J gene lost 7 bases, with 10 bases spanning the gap. This CDR3 has 14 amino acids. The germline V gene has CDR1 MDHEN and CDR2 SYDVKM.

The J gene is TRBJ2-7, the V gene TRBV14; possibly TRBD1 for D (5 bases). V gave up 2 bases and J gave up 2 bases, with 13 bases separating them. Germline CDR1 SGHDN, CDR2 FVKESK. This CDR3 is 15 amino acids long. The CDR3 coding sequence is TGTGCCAGCAGCCAATTGTGGACACCACCCTACGAGCAGTACTTC. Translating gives CASSQLWTPPYEQYF.

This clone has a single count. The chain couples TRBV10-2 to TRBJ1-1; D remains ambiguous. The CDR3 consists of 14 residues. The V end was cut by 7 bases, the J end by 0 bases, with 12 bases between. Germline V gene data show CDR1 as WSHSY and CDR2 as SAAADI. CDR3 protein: CASTEGGVNTEAFF. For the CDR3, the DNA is TGCGCCAGCACCGAAGGCGGGGTGAACACTGAAGCTTTCTTT.

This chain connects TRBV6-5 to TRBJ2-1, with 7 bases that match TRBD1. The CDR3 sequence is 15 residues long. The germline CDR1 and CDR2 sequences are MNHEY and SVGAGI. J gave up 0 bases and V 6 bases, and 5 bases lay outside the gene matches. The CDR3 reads CASSLGTASYNEQFF. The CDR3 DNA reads TGTGCCAGCAGCCTTGGGACAGCCTCCTACAATGAGCAGTTCTTC.

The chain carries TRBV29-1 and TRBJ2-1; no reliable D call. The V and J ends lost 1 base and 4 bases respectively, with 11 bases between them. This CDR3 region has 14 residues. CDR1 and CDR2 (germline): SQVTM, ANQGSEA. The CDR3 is CSVEVANGYNEQFF. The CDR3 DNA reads TGCAGCGTTGAAGTCGCGAACGGTTACAATGAGCAGTTCTTC.

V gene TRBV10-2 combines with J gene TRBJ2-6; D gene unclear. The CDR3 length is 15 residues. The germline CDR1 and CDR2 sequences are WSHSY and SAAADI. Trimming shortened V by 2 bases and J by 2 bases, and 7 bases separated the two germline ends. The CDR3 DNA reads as TGCGCCAGCAGTGAGAGGAGTCCTGGGGCCAACGTCCTGACTTTC. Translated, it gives CASSERSPGANVLTF.

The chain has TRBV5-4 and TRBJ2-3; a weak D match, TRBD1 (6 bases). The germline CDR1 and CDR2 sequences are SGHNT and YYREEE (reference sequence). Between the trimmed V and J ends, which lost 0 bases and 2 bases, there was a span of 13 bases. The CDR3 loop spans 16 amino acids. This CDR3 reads CASSLGGPLNTDTQYF. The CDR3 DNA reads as TGTGCCAGCAGCTTGGGGGGGCCCCTTAACACAGATACGCAGTATTTT.

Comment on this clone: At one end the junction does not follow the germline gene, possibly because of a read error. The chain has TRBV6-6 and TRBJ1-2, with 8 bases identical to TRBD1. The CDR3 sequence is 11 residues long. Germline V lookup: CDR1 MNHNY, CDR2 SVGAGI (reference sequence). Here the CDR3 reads CASSTPDRAVF. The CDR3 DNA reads TGTGCCAGCAGTACCCCGGACAGGGCTGTCTTC.

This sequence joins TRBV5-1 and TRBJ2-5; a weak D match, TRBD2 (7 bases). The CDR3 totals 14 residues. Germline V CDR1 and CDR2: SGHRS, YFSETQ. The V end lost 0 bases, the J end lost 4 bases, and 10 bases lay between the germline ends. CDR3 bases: TGCGCCAGCAGCTTGGAAAGGGGGGGAGAGACCCAGTACTTC. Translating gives CASSLERGGETQYF.

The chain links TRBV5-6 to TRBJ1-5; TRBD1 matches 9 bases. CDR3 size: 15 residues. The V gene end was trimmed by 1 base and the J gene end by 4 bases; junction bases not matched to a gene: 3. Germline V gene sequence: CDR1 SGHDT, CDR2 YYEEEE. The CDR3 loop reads CASSLWDRVNQPQHF. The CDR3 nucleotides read TGTGCCAGCAGCTTGTGGGACAGGGTAAATCAGCCCCAGCATTTT.

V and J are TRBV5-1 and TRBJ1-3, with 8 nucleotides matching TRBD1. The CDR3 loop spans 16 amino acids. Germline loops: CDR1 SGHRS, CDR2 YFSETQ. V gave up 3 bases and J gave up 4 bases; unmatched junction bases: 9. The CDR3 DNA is TGCGCCAGCAGCTGGACAGGGACAATCGGGGGAAACACCATATATTTT. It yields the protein CASSWTGTIGGNTIYF.

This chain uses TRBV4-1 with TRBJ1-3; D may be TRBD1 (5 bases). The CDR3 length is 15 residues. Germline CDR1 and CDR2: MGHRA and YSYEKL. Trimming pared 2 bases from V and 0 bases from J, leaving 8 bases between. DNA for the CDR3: TGCGCCAGCAGCCAACCGGGGGGCTCTGGAAACACCATATATTTT. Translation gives CASSQPGGSGNTIYF.

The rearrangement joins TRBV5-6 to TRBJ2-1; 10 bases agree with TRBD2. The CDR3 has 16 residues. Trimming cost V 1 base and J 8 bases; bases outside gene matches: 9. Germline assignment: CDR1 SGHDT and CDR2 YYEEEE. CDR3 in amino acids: CASSLLRTSGGDEQFF. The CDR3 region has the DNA TGTGCCAGCAGCTTGCTGAGGACTAGCGGAGGCGATGAGCAGTTCTTC. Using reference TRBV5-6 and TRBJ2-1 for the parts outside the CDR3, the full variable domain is DAGVTQSPTHLIKTRGQQVTLRCSPKSGHDTVSWYQQALGQGPQFIFQYYEEEERQRGNFPDRFSGHQFPNYSSELNVNALLLGDSALYLCASSLLRTSGGDEQFFGPGTRLTVL.

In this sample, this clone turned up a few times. The CDR3 region has the DNA TGTGCCAGCAGCTTGTCGACCCGGGAGGAAAAACTGTTTTTT. Protein: CASSLSTREEKLFF. The chain joins TRBV7-6 to TRBJ1-4; no firm D call. Per germline, CDR1 SGHVS and CDR2 FNYEAQ. The V end lost 3 bases, the J end lost 8 bases, and 13 bases lay between the germline ends. The CDR3 runs 14 residues.